The present T cell receptor beta chain was sequenced within a study of cytomegalovirus exposure and HLA in healthy donors. In germline, CDR1 is SGHRS, CDR2 YFSETQ. V shed 1 base and J shed 3 bases, with 19 bases lying between them. This CDR3 spans 17 amino acids. The study's findings and limits: TCR beta sequences numbering 16,951 were associated with HLA alleles at 0.05 false discovery rate in a later analysis. Many donors shared some public TCRs, even though most TCR sequences were rare. Analyses of presence/absence relied on an assumption of roughly uniform sequencing depth across donors. Data from an earlier analysis indicated that most TCR beta V segments were productive either about 87% or about 30% of the time.

About this clone: Its antigen is as yet unknown.

Vbeta (60) and Jbeta (13) primers were used in the PCR. Assay: immunoSEQ multiplex PCR; the TCRdb copy retains only in-frame clones and omits some. The sample data list about 160,000 clones. Sequenced sample: PBMCs. The genes are TRBV5-1 and TRBJ1-1; D unclear. The receptor's source is a woman in her fifties or sixties in good health and CMV-seronegative. The CDR3 DNA sequence: TGCGCCAGCAGCTTGTTTTCAGCGGGCTCGCATGACACTGAAGCTTTCTTT. Its translation is CASSLFSAGSHDTEAFF.